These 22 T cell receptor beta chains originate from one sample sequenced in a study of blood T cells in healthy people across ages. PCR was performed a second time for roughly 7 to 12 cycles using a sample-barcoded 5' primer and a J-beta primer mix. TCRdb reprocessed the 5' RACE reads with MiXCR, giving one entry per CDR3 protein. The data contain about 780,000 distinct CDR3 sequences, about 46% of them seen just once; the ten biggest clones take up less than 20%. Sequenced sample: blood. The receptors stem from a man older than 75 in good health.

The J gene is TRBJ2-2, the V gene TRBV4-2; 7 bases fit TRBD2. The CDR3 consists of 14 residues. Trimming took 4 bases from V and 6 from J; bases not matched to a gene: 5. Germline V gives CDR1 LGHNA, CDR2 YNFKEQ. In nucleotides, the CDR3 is TGTGCCAGCAGCCGTGGGAGGGCCCCCGGGGAGCTGTTTTTT. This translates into CASSRGRAPGELFF.

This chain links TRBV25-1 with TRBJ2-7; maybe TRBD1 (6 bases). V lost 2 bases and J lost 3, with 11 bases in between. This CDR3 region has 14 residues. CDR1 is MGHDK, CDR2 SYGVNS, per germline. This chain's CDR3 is CASSEPGQLYEQYF. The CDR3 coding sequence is TGTGCCAGCAGTGAACCAGGACAGCTCTACGAGCAGTACTTC.

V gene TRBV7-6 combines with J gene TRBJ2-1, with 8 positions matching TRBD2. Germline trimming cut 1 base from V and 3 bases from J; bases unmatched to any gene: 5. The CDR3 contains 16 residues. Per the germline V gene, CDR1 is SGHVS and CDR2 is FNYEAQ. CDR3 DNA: TGTGCCAGCAGCTTAGGAGTTGCGGGAGGCTACAATGAGCAGTTCTTC. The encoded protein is CASSLGVAGGYNEQFF.

The CDR3 DNA is TGTGCCATCAGTGAGCCAAACTATGGCTACACCTTC. Protein: CAISEPNYGYTF. The chain uses TRBV10-3 and TRBJ1-2; no clear D gene. The length of the CDR3 is 12 residues. V was trimmed by 2 bases and J by 2 bases, leaving 3 bases between them. The germline CDR1 and CDR2 sequences are ENHRY and SYGVKD.

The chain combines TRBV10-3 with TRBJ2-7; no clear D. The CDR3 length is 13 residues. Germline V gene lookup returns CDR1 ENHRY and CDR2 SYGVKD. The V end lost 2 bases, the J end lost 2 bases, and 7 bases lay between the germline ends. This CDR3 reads CAISEEVTYEQYF. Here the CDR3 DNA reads TGTGCCATCAGTGAGGAGGTGACCTACGAGCAGTACTTC.

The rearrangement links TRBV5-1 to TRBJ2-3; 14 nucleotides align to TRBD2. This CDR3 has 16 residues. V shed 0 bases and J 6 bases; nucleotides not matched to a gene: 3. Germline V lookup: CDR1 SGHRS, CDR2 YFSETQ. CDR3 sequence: CASSLEGLAGADTQYF. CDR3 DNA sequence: TGCGCCAGCAGCTTGGAGGGACTAGCGGGAGCCGATACGCAGTATTTT.

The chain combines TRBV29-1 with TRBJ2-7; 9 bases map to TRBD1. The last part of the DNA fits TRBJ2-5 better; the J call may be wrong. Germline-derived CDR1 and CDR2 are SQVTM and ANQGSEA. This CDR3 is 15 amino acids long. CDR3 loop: CSVSGVQGAGETQYF. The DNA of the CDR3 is TGCAGCGTTTCGGGGGTACAGGGGGCTGGGGAGACCCAGTACTTC.

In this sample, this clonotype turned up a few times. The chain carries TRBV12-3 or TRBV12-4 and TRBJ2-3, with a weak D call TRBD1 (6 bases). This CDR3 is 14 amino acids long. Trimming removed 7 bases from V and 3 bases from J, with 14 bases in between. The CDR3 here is CASNPTGTTDTQYF. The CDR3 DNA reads TGTGCCAGCAATCCGACAGGAACTACAGATACGCAGTATTTT.

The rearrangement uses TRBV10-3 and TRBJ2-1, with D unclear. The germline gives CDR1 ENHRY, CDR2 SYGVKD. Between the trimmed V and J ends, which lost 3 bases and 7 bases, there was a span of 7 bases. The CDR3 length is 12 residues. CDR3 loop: CAISEWSNEQFF. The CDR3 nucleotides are TGTGCCATCAGTGAATGGTCGAATGAGCAGTTCTTC.

CDR3 coding DNA: TGCAGTGCGAAGAGACTAGCGGGGTGGAATGAGCAGTTCTTC. It is translated as CSAKRLAGWNEQFF. The chain is built from TRBV20-1 and TRBJ2-1; 11 bases line up with TRBD2. CDR3 size: 14 residues. Germline V gene data show CDR1 as DFQATT and CDR2 as SNEGSKA (reference sequence). V trimming: 6 bases; J trimming: 7 bases; junction bases outside the gene matches: 8.

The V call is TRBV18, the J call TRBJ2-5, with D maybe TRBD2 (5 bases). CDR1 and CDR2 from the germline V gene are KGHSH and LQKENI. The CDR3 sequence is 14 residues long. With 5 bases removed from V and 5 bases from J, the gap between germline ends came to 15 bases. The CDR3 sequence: CASSSVGVVETQYF. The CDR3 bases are TGTGCCAGCTCATCTGTGGGAGTGGTTGAGACCCAGTACTTC.

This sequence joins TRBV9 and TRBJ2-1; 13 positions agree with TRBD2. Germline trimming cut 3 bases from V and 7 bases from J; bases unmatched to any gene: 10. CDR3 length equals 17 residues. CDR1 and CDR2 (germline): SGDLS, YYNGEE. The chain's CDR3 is CASSEGSGLAGVNEQFF. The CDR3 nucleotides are TGTGCCAGCAGCGAGGGATCCGGACTAGCGGGAGTTAATGAGCAGTTCTTC.

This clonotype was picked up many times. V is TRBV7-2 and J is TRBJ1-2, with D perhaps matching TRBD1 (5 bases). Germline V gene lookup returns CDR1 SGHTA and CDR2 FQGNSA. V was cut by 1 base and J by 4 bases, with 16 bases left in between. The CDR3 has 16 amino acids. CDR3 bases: TGTGCCAGCAGCTTAGGGTTCCGGGGGAAGGTCTATGGCTACACCTTC. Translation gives CASSLGFRGKVYGYTF.

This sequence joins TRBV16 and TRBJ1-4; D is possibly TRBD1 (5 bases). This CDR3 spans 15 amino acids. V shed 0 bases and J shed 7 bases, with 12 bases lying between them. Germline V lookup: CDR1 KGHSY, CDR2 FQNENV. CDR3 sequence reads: CASSQSQGRGEKLFF. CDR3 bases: TGTGCCAGCAGCCAATCCCAGGGACGGGGTGAAAAACTGTTTTTT. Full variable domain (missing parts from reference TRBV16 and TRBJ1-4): GEEVAQTPKHLVRGEGQKAKLYCAPIKGHSYVFWYQQVLKNEFKFLISFQNENVFDETGMPKERFSAKCLPNSPCSLEIQATKLEDSAVYFCASSQSQGRGEKLFFGSGTQLSVL.

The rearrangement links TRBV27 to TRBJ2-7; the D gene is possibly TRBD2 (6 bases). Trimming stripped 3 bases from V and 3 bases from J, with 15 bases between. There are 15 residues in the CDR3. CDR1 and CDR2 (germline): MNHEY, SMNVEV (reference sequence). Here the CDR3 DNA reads TGTGCCAGCAGTTTTCGTAAGGAGGGATTCTACGAGCAGTACTTC. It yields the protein CASSFRKEGFYEQYF.

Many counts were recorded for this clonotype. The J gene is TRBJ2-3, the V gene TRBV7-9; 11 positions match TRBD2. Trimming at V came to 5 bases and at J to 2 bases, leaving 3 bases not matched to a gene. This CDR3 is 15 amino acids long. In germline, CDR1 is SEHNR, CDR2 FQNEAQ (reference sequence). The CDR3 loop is CASSMGLADTDTQYF. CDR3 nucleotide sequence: TGTGCCAGCAGCATGGGACTAGCGGACACAGATACGCAGTATTTT.

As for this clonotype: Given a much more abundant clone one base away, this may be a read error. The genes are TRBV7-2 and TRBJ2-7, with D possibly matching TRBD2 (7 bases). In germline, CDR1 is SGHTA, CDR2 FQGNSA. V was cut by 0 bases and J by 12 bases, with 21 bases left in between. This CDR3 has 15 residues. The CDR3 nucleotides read TGTGCCAGCAGCTTAGCGAGGGGGGGCGGTGAGACCCTGTACTTC. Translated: CASSLARGGGETLYF.

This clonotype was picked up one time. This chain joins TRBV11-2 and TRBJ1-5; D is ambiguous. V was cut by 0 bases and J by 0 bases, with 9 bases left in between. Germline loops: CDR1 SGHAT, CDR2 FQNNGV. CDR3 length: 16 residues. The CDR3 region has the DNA TGTGCCAGCAGCTTAGATCGTGACCGTAGCAATCAGCCCCAGCATTTT. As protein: CASSLDRDRSNQPQHF.

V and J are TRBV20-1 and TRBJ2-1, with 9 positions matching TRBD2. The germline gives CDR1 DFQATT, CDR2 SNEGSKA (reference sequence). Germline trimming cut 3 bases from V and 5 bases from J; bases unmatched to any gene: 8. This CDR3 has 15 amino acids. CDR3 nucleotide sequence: TGCAGTGCTAGCGCTTCGACTAGCGGAAACAATGAGCAGTTCTTC. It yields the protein CSASASTSGNNEQFF.

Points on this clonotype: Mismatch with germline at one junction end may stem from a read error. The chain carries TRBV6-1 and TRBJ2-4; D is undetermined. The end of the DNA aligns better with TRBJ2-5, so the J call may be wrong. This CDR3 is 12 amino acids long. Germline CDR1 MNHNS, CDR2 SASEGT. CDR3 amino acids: CASNETSSTQYF. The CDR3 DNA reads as TGTGCCAGCAATGAAACGTCGTCGACCCAGTACTTC.

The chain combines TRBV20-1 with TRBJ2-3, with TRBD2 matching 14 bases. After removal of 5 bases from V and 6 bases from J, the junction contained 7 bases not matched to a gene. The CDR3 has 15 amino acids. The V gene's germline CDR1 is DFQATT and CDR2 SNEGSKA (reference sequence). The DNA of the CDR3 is TGCAGTGCTCCTCAGACTAGCGGGAGGGCGGATACGCAGTATTTT. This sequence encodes CSAPQTSGRADTQYF.

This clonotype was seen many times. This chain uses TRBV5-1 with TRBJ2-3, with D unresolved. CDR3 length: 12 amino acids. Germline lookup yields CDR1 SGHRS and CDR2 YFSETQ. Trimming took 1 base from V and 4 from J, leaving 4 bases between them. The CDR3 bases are TGCGCCAGCAGCTTGCGCTCAGATACGCAGTATTTT. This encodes CASSLRSDTQYF.